Presented here are 30 T cell receptor beta chains from one specimen sequenced in a study of T cell responses to AZD1222 COVID-19 vaccine. Some clones are missing from TCRdb's copy, which holds only in-frame ones; the method was immunoSEQ multiplex PCR. This sample has over 45,000 clones, with around nine tenths found just once. The sequencing used peripheral blood, collected on day 0 of AZD1222 vaccination. These receptors were taken from an adult in good health.

This sequence joins TRBV28 and TRBJ2-4; 7 nucleotides line up with TRBD1. This CDR3 comprises 16 residues. Germline V CDR1 and CDR2: MDHEN, SYDVKM. V lost 6 bases and J lost 2; bases outside the gene matches: 10. Here the CDR3 reads CASSYPPTGSKNIQYF. The CDR3 DNA follows: TGTGCCAGCAGCTACCCCCCGACAGGGTCCAAAAACATTCAGTACTTC.

This clone was seen just once. The J gene is TRBJ1-2, the V gene TRBV24-1; D not resolved. V dropped 6 bases and J dropped 2 bases, with 9 bases sitting between them. From germline, CDR1 is KGHDR and CDR2 SFDVKD. The CDR3 runs 13 residues. The DNA of the CDR3 is TGTGCCACCAGTTCGGAGGAAAACTATGGCTACACCTTC. It codes for CATSSEENYGYTF.

The V and J genes are TRBV6-5 and TRBJ1-2; tentatively, D is TRBD1 (6 bases). V was cut by 4 bases and J by 10 bases, with 16 bases left in between. The CDR3 sequence is 13 residues long. The germline V gene encodes CDR1 MNHEY and CDR2 SVGAGI. This chain's CDR3 is CASSFPGAGLYTF. CDR3 sequence (DNA): TGTGCCAGCAGTTTCCCAGGGGCCGGCCTCTACACCTTC.

The chain couples TRBV30 to TRBJ2-1, with no clear D. Germline-derived CDR1 and CDR2 are GTSNPN and SVGIG (reference sequence). Trimming cost V 3 bases and J 9 bases, with 6 bases left between them. CDR3 size: 10 residues. The CDR3 protein is CAWRGLEQFF. The CDR3 nucleotides are TGTGCCTGGAGGGGCCTTGAGCAGTTCTTC. Based on the CDR3 plus reference TRBV30 and TRBJ2-1, the full variable domain is SQTIHQWPATLVQPVGSPLSLECTVEGTSNPNLYWYRQAAGRGLQLLFYSVGIGQISSEVPQNLSASRPQDRQFILSSKKLLLSDSGFYLCAWRGLEQFFGPGTRLTVL.

The chain links TRBV14 to TRBJ2-5, with 13 bases that match TRBD2. J lost 5 bases, V lost 5 bases, and 14 bases had no gene match. The CDR3 has 18 amino acids. Germline V gene sequence: CDR1 SGHDN, CDR2 FVKESK. The CDR3 DNA reads as TGTGCCAGCAGCGACTCCGGGACTAGCGGGGTACGTCGCGAGACCCAGTACTTC. Residues: CASSDSGTSGVRRETQYF.

This sequence joins TRBV5-4 and TRBJ1-2, with 7 bases matching TRBD1. The germline CDR1 and CDR2 sequences are SGHNT and YYREEE (reference sequence). This CDR3 has 14 residues. The trim removed 0 bases at V and 7 bases at J, leaving 6 bases unmatched. CDR3 DNA sequence: TGTGCCAGCAGCTTGGTTGCGACAGGGAGTGGCTACACCTTC. It encodes CASSLVATGSGYTF.

The chain couples TRBV6-5 to TRBJ2-2; D is unresolved. Per the germline V gene, CDR1 is MNHEY and CDR2 is SVGAGI. CDR3 size: 14 residues. V was trimmed by 1 base and J by 0 bases, leaving 3 bases between them. CDR3: CASSYLTNTGELFF. CDR3 DNA: TGTGCCAGCAGTTACTTGACGAACACCGGGGAGCTGTTTTTT.

V is TRBV5-4 and J is TRBJ1-3; D is perhaps TRBD1 (6 bases). The germline V gene encodes CDR1 SGHNT and CDR2 YYREEE (reference sequence). V lost 3 bases and J 2 bases, leaving 6 bases between the germline ends. This CDR3 has 13 residues. This CDR3 is CASSWTAGNTIYF. The CDR3, as DNA: TGTGCCAGCAGCTGGACAGCTGGAAACACCATATATTTT.

J is TRBJ1-1 and V is TRBV7-2; D possibly corresponds to TRBD1 (6 bases). The germline V gene has CDR1 SGHTA and CDR2 FQGNSA. Trimming removed 1 base at V and 7 bases at J, with 13 bases between. The CDR3 is made up of 14 amino acids. CDR3 in DNA: TGTGCCAGCAGCTTAGGGTCCAGGGGAGGTGAAGCTTTCTTT. Its protein is CASSLGSRGGEAFF.

CDR3 residues: CASSPYQGDTGELFF. CDR3 DNA sequence: TGCGCCAGCAGCCCCTACCAGGGAGACACCGGGGAGCTGTTTTTT. The rearrangement joins TRBV4-3 to TRBJ2-2; perhaps D is TRBD1 or TRBD2 (5 bases each). CDR1 is LGHNA and CDR2 is YSLEER in the germline V gene. V lost 4 bases to trimming and J lost 3 bases, with 12 bases between them. This CDR3 has 15 amino acids.

The rearrangement joins TRBV19 to TRBJ1-5; 10 nucleotides match TRBD1. Germline V CDR1 and CDR2: LNHDA, SQIVND (reference sequence). Trimming removed 5 bases from V and 0 bases from J; junction bases left unmatched: 4. The CDR3 has 16 residues. CDR3 in DNA: TGTGCCAGTAGTCCTCGGACAGGGGGTAGCAATCAGCCCCAGCATTTT. Protein sequence: CASSPRTGGSNQPQHF.

The chain carries TRBV7-2 and TRBJ1-6, with D possibly being TRBD1 (5 bases). The CDR3 is 14 amino acids. Trimming left V 4 bases short and J 10 bases short, with 14 bases between. Germline V gene data show CDR1 as SGHTA and CDR2 as FQGNSA. The CDR3 coding sequence is TGTGCCAGCAGCTCCCGGGACTGGGTCTCACCCCTCCACTTT. This translates into CASSSRDWVSPLHF.

The table lists this clone with a few counts. This chain connects TRBV4-2 to TRBJ2-7; 8 bases are a match to TRBD1. This CDR3 has 17 residues. V was clipped by 1 base and J by 0 bases; unmatched bases: 8. CDR1 is LGHNA, CDR2 YNFKEQ, per germline. In DNA, the CDR3 is TGTGCCAGCAGCCAAGGAGGCGGCAGGGGGCTCTCCTACGAGCAGTACTTC. Its translation: CASSQGGGRGLSYEQYF.

This rearrangement joins TRBV7-9 to TRBJ2-5; 11 nucleotides align to TRBD1. The junction had 11 bases not matched to a gene; V was cut back by 5 bases and J by 6 bases. Germline V gene data show CDR1 as SEHNR and CDR2 as FQNEAQ (reference sequence). This CDR3 comprises 16 residues. This CDR3 reads CASSRDRDRGEKTQYF. The CDR3 bases are TGTGCCAGCAGCCGAGACCGGGACAGGGGGGAGAAGACCCAGTACTTC.

The chain employs TRBV11-2 and TRBJ2-7; 7 bases are a match to TRBD1. The CDR3 contains 16 residues. The J segment lost 3 bases and the V segment lost 0 bases, leaving 8 bases of the junction unmatched. Germline assignment: CDR1 SGHAT and CDR2 FQNNGV. The CDR3 loop reads CASSLDPGTAFYEQYF. The CDR3 region has the DNA TGTGCCAGCAGCTTAGATCCCGGGACAGCATTCTACGAGCAGTACTTC.

The chain is built from TRBV27 and TRBJ1-5; D is perhaps TRBD1 (5 bases). The CDR3 is made up of 15 amino acids. Trimming pared 0 bases from V and 3 bases from J, leaving 9 bases between. Germline V gives CDR1 MNHEY, CDR2 SMNVEV (reference sequence). CDR3 sequence: CASSLSEGINQPQHF. In nucleotides, the CDR3 is TGTGCCAGCAGTTTATCAGAGGGGATCAATCAGCCCCAGCATTTT.

J is TRBJ1-1 and V is TRBV21-1. TRBV21-1 is a pseudogene. The CDR3 is made up of 15 amino acids. Here the CDR3 reads CASSTLGEGNTEAFF. For the CDR3, the DNA is TGTGCCAGCAGCACCCTGGGGGAGGGGAACACTGAAGCTTTCTTT.

The chain uses TRBV4-3 and TRBJ1-1, with D perhaps matching TRBD1 (5 bases). CDR3 length: 14 residues. Germline V gene data show CDR1 as LGHNA and CDR2 as YSLEER. V was shortened by 0 bases and J by 4 bases, with 9 bases between the two germline ends. The CDR3 is CASSQDGGGTEAFF. The DNA for the CDR3 is TGCGCCAGCAGCCAAGATGGGGGAGGCACTGAAGCTTTCTTT.

CDR3 nucleotides: TGCGCCAGCAGCGTCTCCGGGACATCACTTAACACTGAAGCTTTCTTT. This sequence encodes CASSVSGTSLNTEAFF. The chain employs TRBV5-1 and TRBJ1-1, with D possibly matching TRBD1 (6 bases). Per germline, CDR1 SGHRS and CDR2 YFSETQ. The CDR3 spans 16 residues. The ends were cut back, 4 bases at V and 2 bases at J, with 18 bases in the middle.

This clone was seen a few times. The J gene is TRBJ2-7, the V gene TRBV7-8; 7 bases are a match to TRBD1. The CDR3 is 16 residues long. The V and J ends lost 7 bases and 2 bases, in that order; junction bases with no gene match: 14. Germline V gives CDR1 SGHVS, CDR2 FQNEAQ. The CDR3 nucleotides are TGTGCCAGCAACCTAGCCGGGACAGTCGGTACCTACGAGCAGTACTTC. Amino acids: CASNLAGTVGTYEQYF. Based on the CDR3 plus reference TRBV7-8 and TRBJ2-7, the full variable domain is GAGVSQSPRYKVAKRGQDVALRCDPISGHVSLFWYQQALGQGPEFLTYFQNEAQLDKSGLPSDRFFAERPEGSVSTLKIQRTQQEDSAVYLCASNLAGTVGTYEQYFGPGTRLTVT.

The V gene is TRBV4-1, the J gene TRBJ1-3, with D hard to call. The CDR3 is 13 amino acids. The V end lost 2 bases, the J end lost 4 bases, and 6 bases lay between the germline ends. The V gene's germline CDR1 is MGHRA and CDR2 YSYEKL. CDR3 residues: CASSQPRGNTIYF. The CDR3 nucleotides are TGCGCCAGCAGCCAACCCAGGGGAAACACCATATATTTT.

This chain links TRBV6-5 with TRBJ2-6; D is unresolved. Trimming removed 5 bases at V and 0 bases at J, with 8 bases between. The CDR3 spans 15 residues. CDR1 MNHEY and CDR2 SVGAGI come from the germline V gene. The CDR3 DNA reads TGTGCCAGCAGTACCCCAAGCTCTGGGGCCAACGTCCTGACTTTC. Translation gives CASSTPSSGANVLTF.

The chain recombines TRBV24-1 with TRBJ2-7; D is undetermined. Per the germline V gene, CDR1 is KGHDR and CDR2 is SFDVKD. Between the trimmed V and J ends, which lost 6 bases and 0 bases, there was a span of 8 bases. This CDR3 has 13 amino acids. The CDR3 sequence: CATSPRSSYEQYF. DNA for the CDR3: TGTGCCACCAGTCCCAGGAGCTCCTACGAGCAGTACTTC.

The genes are TRBV10-3 and TRBJ2-7; 7 positions agree with TRBD1. CDR1 and CDR2 (germline): ENHRY, SYGVKD. J lost 4 bases, V lost 9 bases, and 9 bases had no gene match. This CDR3 is built from 13 residues. CDR3 region: CAIKGDSSYEQYF. The CDR3 region has the DNA TGTGCCATAAAGGGGGACAGTTCTTACGAGCAGTACTTC.

The chain links TRBV10-3 to TRBJ1-2, with unresolved D. The length of the CDR3 is 14 residues. Germline V gene lookup returns CDR1 ENHRY and CDR2 SYGVKD. V was cut by 6 bases and J by 0 bases, with 11 bases left in between. DNA for the CDR3: TGTGCCATCAGCCCCCCGACTTCTAACTATGGCTACACCTTC. Residues: CAISPPTSNYGYTF.

CDR3 sequence: CASSAGGDRDGQPQHF. In DNA, the CDR3 is TGTGCCAGTAGTGCGGGGGGCGACAGGGACGGTCAGCCCCAGCATTTT. The chain uses TRBV19 and TRBJ1-5, with TRBD1 matching over 7 bases. This CDR3 comprises 16 residues. Germline V CDR1 and CDR2: LNHDA, SQIVND (reference sequence). J gave up 6 bases and V 5 bases, and 13 bases lay outside the gene matches.

The chain combines TRBV3-1 (or the pseudogene TRBV3-2) with TRBJ1-5; D may be TRBD1 (5 bases). The CDR3 covers 14 residues. The ends were cut back, 1 base at V and 6 bases at J, with 10 bases in the middle. CDR1 LGHDT and CDR2 YNNKEL come from the germline V gene (reference sequence). The CDR3 loop reads CASSQVPGLQPQHF. The CDR3 DNA sequence: TGTGCCAGCAGCCAAGTTCCAGGGCTTCAGCCCCAGCATTTT.

J is TRBJ1-6 and V is TRBV20-1, with 7 bases lining up with TRBD1. This CDR3 is built from 16 residues. Germline CDR1 reads DFQATT; CDR2 reads SNEGSKA (reference sequence). Trimming at V came to 3 bases and at J to 0 bases, leaving 5 bases not matched to a gene. The CDR3 nucleotides are TGCAGTGCTAGTTCCGACAGGGTCTCCTATAATTCACCCCTCCACTTT. Residues: CSASSDRVSYNSPLHF.

This clone has only one observation. V usage is TRBV11-2 and J usage is TRBJ2-4; the D gene could be TRBD1 or TRBD2 (5 bases each). The CDR3 length is 12 residues. With 4 bases removed from V and 16 bases from J, the gap between germline ends came to 17 bases. Looked up from germline, CDR1 is SGHAT and CDR2 is FQNNGV. CDR3 residues: CASSSGTAFGYF. Here the CDR3 DNA reads TGTGCCAGCAGCTCAGGGACGGCCTTCGGATACTTC.

The rearrangement links TRBV28 to TRBJ1-6; 8 nucleotides agree with TRBD1. V gave up 6 bases and J gave up 10 bases; unmatched junction bases: 5. This CDR3 has 13 residues. Looked up from germline, CDR1 is MDHEN and CDR2 is SYDVKM. The CDR3 DNA reads as TGTGCCAGCAGGGGACAGGACGAGTCACCCCTCCACTTT. Amino acids: CASRGQDESPLHF.